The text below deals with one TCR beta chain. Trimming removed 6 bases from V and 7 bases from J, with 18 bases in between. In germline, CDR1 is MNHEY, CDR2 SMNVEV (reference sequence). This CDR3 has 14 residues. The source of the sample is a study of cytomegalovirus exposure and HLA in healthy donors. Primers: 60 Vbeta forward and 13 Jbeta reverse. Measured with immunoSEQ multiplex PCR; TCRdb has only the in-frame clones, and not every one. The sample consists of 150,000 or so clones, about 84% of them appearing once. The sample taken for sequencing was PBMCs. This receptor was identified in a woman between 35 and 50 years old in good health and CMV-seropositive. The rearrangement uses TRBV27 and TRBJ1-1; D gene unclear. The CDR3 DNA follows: TGTGCCAGCAGACCAAGGGAGGTAGCCGTTGAAGCTTTCTTT. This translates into CASRPREVAVEAFF.